This TCR beta chain was recorded in a study of blood T cells in healthy people across ages. This clonotype was detected only once. Its target is not known. Germline CDR1 LGHDT, CDR2 YNNKEL (reference sequence). The CDR3 is 14 amino acids. V shed 1 base and J shed 5 bases, with 9 bases lying between them. For the second PCR, which ran for roughly 6 to 12 cycles, a sample-barcoded 5' primer and a J-beta primer mix were used. TCRdb reprocessed the 5' RACE reads via MiXCR and lists one record per CDR3 protein. This sample has 380,000 or so distinct CDR3 sequences, with more than 45% found just once. The study's findings and limits: There was a strong correlation between TCR beta diversity and naive T cell percentage.

The origin of this receptor is a man aged 55-75 years in good health. The V and J genes are TRBV3-1 and TRBJ1-5; D gene uncertain. The source material was blood. The CDR3, as DNA: TGTGCCAGCAGCCAAGGACCCGCGGATCAGCCCCAGCATTTT. As protein: CASSQGPADQPQHF.